This TCR beta chain appears in the sequencing data of a study of blood T cell repertoires in COVID-19. The wider study: Samples representing acute and convalescent COVID-19 were sourced from the United States, Italy and Spain.

J was trimmed by 6 bases and V by 10 bases; bases with no gene match: 13. Germline CDR1 and CDR2: MDHEN and SYDVKM. This CDR3 spans 15 amino acids. Clones were sequenced by immunoSEQ multiplex PCR, and TCRdb holds only the in-frame ones, with some missing. Of under 9,500 clones listed, 80% to 90% are singletons. The J gene is TRBJ1-5, the V gene TRBV28, with 9 bases aligning to TRBD1. Material for sequencing was peripheral blood. The source is a human donor in a cohort sampled during active COVID-19. The CDR3 protein is CATQFPGQGPQPQHF. In DNA, the CDR3 is TGTGCCACCCAGTTTCCCGGACAGGGGCCTCAGCCCCAGCATTTT.